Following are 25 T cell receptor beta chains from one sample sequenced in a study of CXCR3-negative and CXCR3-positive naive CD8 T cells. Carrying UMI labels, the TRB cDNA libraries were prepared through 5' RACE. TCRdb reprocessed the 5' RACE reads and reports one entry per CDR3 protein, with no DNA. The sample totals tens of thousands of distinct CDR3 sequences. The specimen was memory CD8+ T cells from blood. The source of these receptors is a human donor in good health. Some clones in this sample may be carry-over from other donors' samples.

CDR3 sequence reads: CASSFGPFGANVLTF. The chain combines TRBV28 with TRBJ2-6; TCRdb's D call, TRBD2, is unchecked because there is no DNA. The CDR3 has 15 amino acids. CDR1 and CDR2 from the germline V gene are MDHEN and SYDVKM.

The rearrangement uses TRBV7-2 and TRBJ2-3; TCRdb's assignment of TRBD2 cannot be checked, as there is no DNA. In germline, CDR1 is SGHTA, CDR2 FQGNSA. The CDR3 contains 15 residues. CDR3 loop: CASRGLAHGADTQYF.

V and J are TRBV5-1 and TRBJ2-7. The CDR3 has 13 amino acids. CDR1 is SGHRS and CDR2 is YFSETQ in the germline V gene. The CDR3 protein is CASSWDGPDEQYF.

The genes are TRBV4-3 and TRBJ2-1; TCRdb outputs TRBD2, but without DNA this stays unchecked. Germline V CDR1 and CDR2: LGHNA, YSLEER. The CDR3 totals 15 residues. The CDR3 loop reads CASSRGLAGSNEQFF.

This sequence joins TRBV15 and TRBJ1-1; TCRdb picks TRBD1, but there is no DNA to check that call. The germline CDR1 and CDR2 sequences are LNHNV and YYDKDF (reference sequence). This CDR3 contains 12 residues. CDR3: CARTRGWLEALF.

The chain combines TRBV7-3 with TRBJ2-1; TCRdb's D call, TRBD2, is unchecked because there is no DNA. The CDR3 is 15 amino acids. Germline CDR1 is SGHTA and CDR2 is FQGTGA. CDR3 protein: CASRPSGGTNNEQFF.

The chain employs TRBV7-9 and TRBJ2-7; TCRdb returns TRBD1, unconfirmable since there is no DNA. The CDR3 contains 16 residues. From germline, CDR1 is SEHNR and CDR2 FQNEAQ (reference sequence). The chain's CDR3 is CASSSLAAGVAYEQYF.

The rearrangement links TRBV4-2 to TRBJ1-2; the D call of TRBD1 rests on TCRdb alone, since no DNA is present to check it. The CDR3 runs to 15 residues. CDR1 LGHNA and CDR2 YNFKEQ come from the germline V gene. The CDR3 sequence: CASSQTPTGGSGYTF.

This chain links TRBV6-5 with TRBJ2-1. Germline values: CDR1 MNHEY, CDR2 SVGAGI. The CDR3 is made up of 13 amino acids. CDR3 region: CASSHRGFNEQFF.

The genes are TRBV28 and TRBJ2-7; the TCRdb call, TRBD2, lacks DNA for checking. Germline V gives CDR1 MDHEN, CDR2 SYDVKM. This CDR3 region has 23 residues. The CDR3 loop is CASSLRAGLAGFGLRGEMDEQYF.

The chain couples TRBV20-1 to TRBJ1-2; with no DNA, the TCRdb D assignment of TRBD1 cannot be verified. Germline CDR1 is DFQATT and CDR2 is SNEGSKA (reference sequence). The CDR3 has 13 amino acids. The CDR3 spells CSARTGPLSGYTF.

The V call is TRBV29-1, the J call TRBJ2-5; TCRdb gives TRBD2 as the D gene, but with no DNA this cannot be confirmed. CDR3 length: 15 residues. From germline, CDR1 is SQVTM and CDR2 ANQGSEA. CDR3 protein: CSVEAGGTYQETQYF.

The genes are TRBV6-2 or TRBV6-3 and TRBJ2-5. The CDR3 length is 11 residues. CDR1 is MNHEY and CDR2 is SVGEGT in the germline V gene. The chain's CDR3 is CASSYGETQYF.

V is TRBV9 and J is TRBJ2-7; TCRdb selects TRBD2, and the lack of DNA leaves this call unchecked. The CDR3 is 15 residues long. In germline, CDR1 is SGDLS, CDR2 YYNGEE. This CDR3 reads CASSPRLAGGDEQYF. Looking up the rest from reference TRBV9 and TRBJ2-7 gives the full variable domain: DSGVTQTPKHLITATGQRVTLRCSPRSGDLSVYWYQQSLDQGLQFLIQYYNGEERAKGNILERFSAQQFPDLHSELNLSSLELGDSALYFCASSPRLAGGDEQYFGPGTRLTVT.

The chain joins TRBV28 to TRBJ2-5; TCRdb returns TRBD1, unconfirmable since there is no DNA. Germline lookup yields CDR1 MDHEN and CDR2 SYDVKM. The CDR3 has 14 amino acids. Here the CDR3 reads CASSLGGREETQYF.

The CDR3 here is CAGSSLSSAGRAGYTF. The chain employs TRBV7-9 and TRBJ1-2; TCRdb calls TRBD1, which cannot be checked without DNA. The length of the CDR3 is 16 residues. Germline V gives CDR1 SEHNR, CDR2 FQNEAQ (reference sequence).

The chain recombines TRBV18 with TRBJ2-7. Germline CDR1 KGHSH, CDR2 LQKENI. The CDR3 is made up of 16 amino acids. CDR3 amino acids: CASSPSGTTAYYEQYF.

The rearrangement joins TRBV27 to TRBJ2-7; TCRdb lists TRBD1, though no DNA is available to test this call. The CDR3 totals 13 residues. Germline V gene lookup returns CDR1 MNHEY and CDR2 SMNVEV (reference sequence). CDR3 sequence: CASRGQGLHEQYF.

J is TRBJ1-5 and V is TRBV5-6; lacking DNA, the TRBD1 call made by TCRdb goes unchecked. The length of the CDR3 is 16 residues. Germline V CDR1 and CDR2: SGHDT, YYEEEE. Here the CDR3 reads CASSLGGQGAPQPQHF. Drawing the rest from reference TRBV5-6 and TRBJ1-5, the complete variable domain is DAGVTQSPTHLIKTRGQQVTLRCSPKSGHDTVSWYQQALGQGPQFIFQYYEEEERQRGNFPDRFSGHQFPNYSSELNVNALLLGDSALYLCASSLGGQGAPQPQHFGDGTRLSIL.

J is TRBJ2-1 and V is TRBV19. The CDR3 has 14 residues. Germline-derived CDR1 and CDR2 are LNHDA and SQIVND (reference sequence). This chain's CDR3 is CASSKDSSYNEQFF. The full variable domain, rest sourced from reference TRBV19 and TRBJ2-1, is DGGITQSPKYLFRKEGQNVTLSCEQNLNHDAMYWYRQDPGQGLRLIYYSQIVNDFQKGDIAEGYSVSREKKESFPLTVTSAQKNPTAFYLCASSKDSSYNEQFFGPGTRLTVL.

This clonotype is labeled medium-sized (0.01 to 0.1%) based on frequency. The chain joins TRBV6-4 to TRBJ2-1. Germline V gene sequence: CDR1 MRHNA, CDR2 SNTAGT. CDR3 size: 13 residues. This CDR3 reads CASSKSAGNEQFF.

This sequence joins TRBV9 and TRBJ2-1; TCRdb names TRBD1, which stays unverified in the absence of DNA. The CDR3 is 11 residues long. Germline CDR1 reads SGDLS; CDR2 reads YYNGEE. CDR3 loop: CASSVGREQFF.

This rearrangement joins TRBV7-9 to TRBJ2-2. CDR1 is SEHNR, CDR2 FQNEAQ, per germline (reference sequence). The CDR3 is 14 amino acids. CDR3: CASSLGRNTGELFF.

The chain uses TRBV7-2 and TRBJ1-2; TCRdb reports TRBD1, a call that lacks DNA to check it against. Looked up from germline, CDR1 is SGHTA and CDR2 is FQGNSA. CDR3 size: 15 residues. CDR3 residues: CASSLQGAMLGGYTF. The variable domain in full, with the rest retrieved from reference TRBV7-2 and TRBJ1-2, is GAGVSQSPSNKVTEKGKDVELRCDPISGHTALYWYRQSLGQGLEFLIYFQGNSAPDKSGLPSDRFSAERTGGSVSTLTIQRTQQEDSAVYLCASSLQGAMLGGYTFGSGTRLTVV.

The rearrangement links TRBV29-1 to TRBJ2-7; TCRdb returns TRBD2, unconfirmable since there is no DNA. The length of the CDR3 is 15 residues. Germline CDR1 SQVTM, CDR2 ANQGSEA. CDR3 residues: CSVEEWTSGSYEQYF.